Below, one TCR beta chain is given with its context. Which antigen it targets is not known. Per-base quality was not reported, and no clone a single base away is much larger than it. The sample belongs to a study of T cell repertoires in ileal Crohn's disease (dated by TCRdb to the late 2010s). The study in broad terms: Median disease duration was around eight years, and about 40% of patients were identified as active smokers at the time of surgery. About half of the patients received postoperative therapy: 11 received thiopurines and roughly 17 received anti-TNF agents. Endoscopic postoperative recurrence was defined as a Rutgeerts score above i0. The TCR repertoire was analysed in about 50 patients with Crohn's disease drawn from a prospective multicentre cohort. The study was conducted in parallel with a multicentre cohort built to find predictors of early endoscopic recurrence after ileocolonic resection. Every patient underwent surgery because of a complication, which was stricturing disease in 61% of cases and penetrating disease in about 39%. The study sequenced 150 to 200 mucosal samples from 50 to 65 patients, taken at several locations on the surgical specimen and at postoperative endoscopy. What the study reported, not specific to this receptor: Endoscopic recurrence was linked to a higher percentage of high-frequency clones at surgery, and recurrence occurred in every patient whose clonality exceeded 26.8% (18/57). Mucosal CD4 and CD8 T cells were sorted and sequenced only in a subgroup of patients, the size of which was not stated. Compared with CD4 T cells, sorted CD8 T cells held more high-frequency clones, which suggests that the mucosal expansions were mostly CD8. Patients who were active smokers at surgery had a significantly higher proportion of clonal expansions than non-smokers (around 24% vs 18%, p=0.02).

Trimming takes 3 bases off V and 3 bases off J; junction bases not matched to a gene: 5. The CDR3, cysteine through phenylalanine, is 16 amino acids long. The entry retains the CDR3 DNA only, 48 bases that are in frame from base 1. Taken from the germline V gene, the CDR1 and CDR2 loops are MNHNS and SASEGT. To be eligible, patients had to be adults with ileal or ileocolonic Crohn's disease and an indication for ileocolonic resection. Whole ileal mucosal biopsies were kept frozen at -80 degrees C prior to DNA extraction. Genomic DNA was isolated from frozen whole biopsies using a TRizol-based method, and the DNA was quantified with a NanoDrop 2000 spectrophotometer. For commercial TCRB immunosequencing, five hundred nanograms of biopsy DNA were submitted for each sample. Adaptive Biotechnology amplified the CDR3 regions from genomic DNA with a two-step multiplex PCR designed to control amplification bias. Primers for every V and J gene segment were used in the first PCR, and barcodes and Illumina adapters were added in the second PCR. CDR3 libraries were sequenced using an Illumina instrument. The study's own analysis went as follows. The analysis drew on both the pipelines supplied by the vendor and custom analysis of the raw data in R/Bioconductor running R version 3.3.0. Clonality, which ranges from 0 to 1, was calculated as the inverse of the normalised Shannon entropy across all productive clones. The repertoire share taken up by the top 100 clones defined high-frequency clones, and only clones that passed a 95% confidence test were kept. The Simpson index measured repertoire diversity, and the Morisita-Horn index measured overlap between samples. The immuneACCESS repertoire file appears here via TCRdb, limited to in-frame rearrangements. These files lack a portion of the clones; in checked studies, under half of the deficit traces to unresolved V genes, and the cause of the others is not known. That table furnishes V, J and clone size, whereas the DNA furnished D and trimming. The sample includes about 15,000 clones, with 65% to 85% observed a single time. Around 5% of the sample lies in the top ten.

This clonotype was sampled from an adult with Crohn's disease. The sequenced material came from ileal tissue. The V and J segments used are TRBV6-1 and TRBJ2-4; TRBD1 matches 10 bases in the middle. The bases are TGTGCCAGCAGTGACCGGGACAGGGGTAACAAAAACATTCAGTACTTC. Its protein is CASSDRDRGNKNIQYF.